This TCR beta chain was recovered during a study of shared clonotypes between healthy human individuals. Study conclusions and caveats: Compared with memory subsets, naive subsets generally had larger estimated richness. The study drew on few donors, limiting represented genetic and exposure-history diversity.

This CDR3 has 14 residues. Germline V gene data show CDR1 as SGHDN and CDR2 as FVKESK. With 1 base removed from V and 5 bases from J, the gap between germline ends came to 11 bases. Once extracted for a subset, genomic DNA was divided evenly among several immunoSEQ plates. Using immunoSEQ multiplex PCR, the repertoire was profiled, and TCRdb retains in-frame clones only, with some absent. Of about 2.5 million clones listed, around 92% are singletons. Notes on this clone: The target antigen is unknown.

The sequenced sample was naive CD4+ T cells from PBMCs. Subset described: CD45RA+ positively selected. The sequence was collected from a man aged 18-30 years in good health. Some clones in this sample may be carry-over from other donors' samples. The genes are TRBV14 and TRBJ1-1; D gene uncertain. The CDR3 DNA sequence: TGTGCCAGCAGCCAAGTACGGGGAACGACTGAAGCTTTCTTT. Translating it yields CASSQVRGTTEAFF.